Listed below are T cell receptor beta chains from one sample, sequenced in a study of STAT3 mutations in large granular lymphocyte leukemia. Data came from immunoSEQ multiplex PCR; TCRdb stores just in-frame clones and leaves some out. The profile shows about 19,000 clones, 80% to 95% of them singletons. Sequencing was performed on peripheral blood mononuclear cells. Receptors were obtained from a man between 60 and 75 years old with T-cell large granular lymphocyte leukemia. Some clones in this sample may be carry-over from other donors' samples. The conserved cysteine and the conserved F or W are not part of the CDR3 here. Fields, in order: V gene, CDR3 length, J gene, CDR3 protein.

>TRBV5-6|14|TRBJ2-1
ASSPRDLSSYNEQF
>TRBV19|9|TRBJ2-7
ASSIKNEQY
>TRBV19|11|TRBJ2-7
ASSIAGGSEQY
>TRBV6-6|11|TRBJ2-7
ASSLTGRYEQY
>TRBV28|11|TRBJ1-1
ASSLWPNTEAF
>TRBV30|10|TRBJ2-5
AWGGGGETQY
>TRBV29-1|14|TRBJ2-3
SVEGGGGRGTDTQY
>TRBV6-5|12|TRBJ2-7
ASRRTSAFYEQY
>TRBV7-9|12|TRBJ1-1
ASSLARWGSEAF
>TRBV13|13|TRBJ2-1
ASSHGRASYNEQF
>TRBV30|14|TRBJ2-7
AWSPARGRVSYEQY
>TRBV7-8|10|TRBJ1-6
ASSFSNSPLH
>TRBV5-1|17|TRBJ2-7
ASSLARTLAGGLIDEQY
>TRBV19|10|TRBJ2-1
ASGTSYNEQF
>TRBV18|11|TRBJ1-4
ASSPTFNEKLF
>TRBV5-4|14|TRBJ1-1
ASSFPGAKGNTEAF
>TRBV5-4|13|TRBJ1-6
ASSPPDSHNSPLH
>TRBV5-1|11|TRBJ2-7
ASSAQGTYEQY
>TRBV29-1|7|TRBJ1-1
SVGAEAF
>TRBV5-1|12|TRBJ2-5
ASSETSSQETQY
>TRBV7-9|13|TRBJ2-5
ASSQSGTGSETQY
>TRBV11-3|14|TRBJ2-1
ASSLAGPSSYNEQF
>TRBV2|14|TRBJ2-5
ASSEYGASGRETQY
>TRBV7-9|13|TRBJ2-3
ASSSGPGGTDTQY
>TRBV7-6|13|TRBJ1-5
ASSLFPGGNQPQH
>TRBV13|11|TRBJ1-2
ASSYTGDVLVT
>TRBV5-1|13|TRBJ1-2
ASSFISGDNYGYT
>TRBV6-5|11|TRBJ2-7
ASRAKAYYEQY
>TRBV30|11|TRBJ2-5
AWSVGGWETQY
>TRBV7-2|12|TRBJ1-5
ASSLVGINQPQH
>TRBV9|11|TRBJ2-5
ASSGGAQETQY
>TRBV4-1|15|TRBJ1-6
ASSQDRGASYNSPLH
>TRBV18|11|TRBJ1-5
ASSPAQAQPQH
>TRBV5-1|12|TRBJ1-1
ASSGGLMNTEAF
>TRBV6-1|12|TRBJ1-6
ARSDGSYNSPLH
>TRBV7-2|13|TRBJ2-7
ASSLVPRSGIREY
>TRBV28|12|TRBJ1-2
ASSWDRDNYGYT
>TRBV5-1|13|TRBJ1-1
ASSSKLQGNTEAF
>TRBV10-3|13|TRBJ2-2
AISVRGPNTGELF
>TRBV5-1|12|TRBJ1-4
ASSPIGTLEKLF
>TRBV19|13|TRBJ2-3
ASTALPHSKDTQY
>TRBV7-9|10|TRBJ1-6
ASSTSNSPLH
>TRBV5-6|12|TRBJ2-3
ASSPGWGSDTQY
>TRBV19|11|TRBJ1-5
ASSMGGNQPQH
>TRBV7-9|11|TRBJ2-7
ASSPQGAYEQY